The 6 T cell receptor beta chains given below trace back to one sample, sequenced in a study of T-cell reconstitution after alpha-beta-depleted transplantation in children. During its preparation, the TCRbeta library received unique molecular identifiers. MiXCR, run by TCRdb on the PCR reads, gives a single entry per CDR3 protein. The sample has about 980,000 distinct CDR3 sequences, under 30% seen once; the top ten hold over 25%. The input for sequencing was PBMCs, mostly from graft donor cells, taken 360 days after TCRalphabeta/CD19-depleted stem cell transplant. The receptors were gathered from a boy under three years old who had a stem cell transplant for SCID, so the T cells may come from the graft donor.

V and J are TRBV20-1 and TRBJ2-7, with D perhaps matching TRBD1 (6 bases). This CDR3 spans 11 amino acids. The ends were cut back, 6 bases at V and 5 bases at J, with 11 bases in the middle. Germline V gene sequence: CDR1 DFQATT, CDR2 SNEGSKA (reference sequence). The CDR3 is CSATQGDEQYF. CDR3 DNA: TGCAGTGCGACACAGGGAGACGAGCAGTACTTC.

This clonotype was counted many times. The chain joins TRBV7-2 to TRBJ2-7; D call uncertain. The V gene lost 5 bases and the J gene lost 2 bases, with 7 bases spanning the gap. The CDR3 has 12 residues. Germline V lookup: CDR1 SGHTA, CDR2 FQGNSA. The CDR3 loop reads CASSPNAYEQYF. The CDR3 bases are TGTGCCAGCAGCCCTAATGCCTACGAGCAGTACTTC. The whole variable domain, remainder taken from reference TRBV7-2 and TRBJ2-7, is GAGVSQSPSNKVTEKGKDVELRCDPISGHTALYWYRQSLGQGLEFLIYFQGNSAPDKSGLPSDRFSAERTGGSVSTLTIQRTQQEDSAVYLCASSPNAYEQYFGPGTRLTVT.

This clonotype has more than one count but fewer than ten. The chain uses TRBV12-3 or TRBV12-4 and TRBJ2-1, with D hard to call. Trimming removed 3 bases at V and 7 bases at J, with 7 bases between. The CDR3 spans 12 residues. CDR3 protein: CASSFILNEQFF. DNA for the CDR3: TGTGCCAGCAGTTTTATCCTGAATGAGCAGTTCTTC.

This clonotype was observed a few times. Being one base from a much bigger clone, this may be a read error. The chain carries TRBV5-1 and TRBJ1-1, with no clear D. The CDR3 has 14 amino acids. Germline CDR1 and CDR2: SGHRS and YFSETQ. Trimming took 0 bases from V and 1 from J, leaving 7 bases between them. The CDR3 sequence: CASSLGHGNTEAFF. As DNA, the CDR3 is TGCGCCAGCAGCTTGGGACACGGGAACACTGAAGCTTTCTTT.

This clonotype was observed at least ten times. The rearrangement joins TRBV12-3 or TRBV12-4 to TRBJ2-7; D perhaps matches TRBD1 (6 bases). V lost 2 bases and J lost 1, with 9 bases in between. The CDR3 runs to 14 residues. CDR3 nucleotide sequence: TGTGCCAGCAGTTTAAGGCAGGGGTCCTACGAGCAGTACTTC. Translation: CASSLRQGSYEQYF.

The chain recombines TRBV12-3 or TRBV12-4 with TRBJ1-5, with a possible D match to TRBD1 (6 bases). V lost 4 bases and J lost 6, with 13 bases in between. This CDR3 region has 14 residues. CDR3 protein: CASSSMGGRQPQHF. The CDR3 coding sequence is TGTGCCAGCAGTTCGATGGGGGGCCGTCAGCCCCAGCATTTT.